This T cell receptor (beta chain) was sequenced for a study of OX40 agonist ivuxolimab in advanced cancers. Looking at the study overall: Patients in dose escalation had liver, melanoma, kidney or head and neck cancers.

The repertoire was sequenced with immunoSEQ multiplex PCR; TCRdb's copy has only in-frame clones and lacks some. The table has about 58,000 clones, over 75% seen once. The CDR3 length is 16 residues. The V gene lost 3 bases and the J gene lost 3 bases, with 14 bases spanning the gap. Germline V gene sequence: CDR1 KGHSH, CDR2 LQKENI. Overall study results and limits: By week 6 at 0.1 to 3.0 mg/kg, blood CD4+ and CD8+ T cells had expanded clonally.

This clone ranks as medium-sized. Its antigen is not identified. The V and J genes are TRBV18 and TRBJ2-2; D is uncertain. This sequence was found in an adult with an advanced solid tumor such as melanoma, head and neck, liver or kidney cancer. This sample comprised CD4+ or CD8+ T cells sorted from blood, obtained in a trial of the OX40 agonist ivuxolimab. CDR3 in amino acids: CASSPIPSPYTGELFF. The CDR3 DNA follows: TGTGCCAGCTCACCCATCCCCAGCCCTTACACCGGGGAGCTGTTTTTT.